These 9 T cell receptor beta chains originate from one sample sequenced in a study of CD8+ T cells in alopecia areata (dated by TCRdb to between 2018 and 2020). Library prep was done by the immunoSEQ multiplex PCR assay. RNA was extracted from all samples and reverse transcribed into cDNA as template for TCR sequencing. TCRdb stores this immuneACCESS table with in-frame sequences only. Part of the clones is absent; in the studies checked, under half of the shortfall reflects unresolved V genes, and no reason is known for the rest. This sample shows approximately 280,000 clones, and none of them turns up only once. Roughly 1.2% of the sample comes from the top ten. Cells from mouse cutaneous lymph nodes were pooled, stained for CD4, CD8alpha, NKG2D, NKG2ACE and other markers, and then sorted on a BD Influx. Sequencing was done on a sample of CD4+ T cells sorted from a lymph node. The receptors originated from a C3H/HeJ mouse with alopecia areata. With respect to MHC, this strain carries the haplotype H2-k.

This clone has a handful of counts. The gene symbols are mouse symbols. The sequence runs out 4 residues before the end of the CDR3; the remainder is reconstructed from the germline J gene. The genes are TRBV13-3 and TRBJ2-5; possible D gene TRBD2, 5 bases. The CDR3 covers 15 residues. Trimming left V 4 bases short and J 1 base short, with 13 bases between. Germline V gene lookup returns CDR1 NNHDY and CDR2 SYVADS. CDR3 DNA, as far as it was read: TGTGCCAGCAGTCCCCTCGGTGGGGACCAAGAC. Protein: CASSPLGGDQD. The entire CDR3 sequence reads CASSPLGGDQDTQYF.

A word on this clone: All gene names here are mouse names. The read falls 3 residues short of the CDR3 end, and the missing part is taken from the germline J gene. This same CDR3 is encoded by further DNA sequences in the sample. V gene TRBV1 combines with J gene TRBJ1-6; 7 bases align to TRBD1. TRBJ1-6 is sorted into the ORF group, with uncertain function. Trimming removed 0 bases from V and 3 bases from J; junction bases left unmatched: 2. Per germline, CDR1 NSQYPW and CDR2 LRSPGD (reference sequence). CDR3 length: 16 amino acids. CDR3 bases read: TGCACCTGCAGTGCAGATAGGGACAGCTATAATTCGCCC. Protein sequence: CTCSADRDSYNSP. The whole CDR3 protein reads CTCSADRDSYNSPLYF.

The sample holds a few counts of this clone. Germline and genes: mouse. The CDR3 extends 4 residues past the end of the read, so its final part is completed from the germline J gene. The chain is built from TRBV13-3 and TRBJ2-5; 10 bases map to TRBD1. The germline V gene encodes CDR1 NNHDY and CDR2 SYVADS. V lost 4 bases, J lost 2 bases, and 4 bases stayed unmatched. The CDR3 extends over 15 amino acids. The covered CDR3 bases are TGTGCCAGCAGTCCGACAGGGGGCGGCCAAGAC. Translation: CASSPTGGGQD. The complete CDR3 sequence is CASSPTGGGQDTQYF. Based on the CDR3 plus reference TRBV13-3 and TRBJ2-5, the full variable domain is EAAVTQSPRSKVAVTGGKVTLSCHQTNNHDYMYWYRQDTGHGLRLIHYSYVADSTEKGDIPDGYKASRPSQENFSLILELASLSQTAVYFCASSPTGGGQDTQYFGPGTRLLVL.

Only a few counts were recorded for this clone. Gene names are mouse gene names. The CDR3 end is not reached by the read, which stops 4 residues before it; the germline J gene fills it in. The chain links TRBV13-2 to TRBJ1-2; 8 nucleotides align to TRBD1. The trim removed 4 bases at V and 0 bases at J, leaving 8 bases unmatched. Germline values: CDR1 NNHNN, CDR2 SYGAGS (reference sequence). This CDR3 contains 16 residues. CDR3 DNA (partial): TGTGCCAGCGGTCCCCCCTGGACAGGGACAAACTCC. It yields the protein CASGPPWTGTNS. The complete CDR3 protein is CASGPPWTGTNSDYTF.

This clone was detected a few times. Mouse germline and gene names are used. The read comes to an end 4 residues before the CDR3 does, leaving the germline J gene to fill in the end. The rearrangement uses TRBV19 and TRBJ2-1; maybe TRBD1 (5 bases). V was shortened by 5 bases and J by 0 bases, with 9 bases between the two germline ends. The CDR3 is 14 residues long. Looked up from germline, CDR1 is FNHDT and CDR2 is SITEND (reference sequence). The part of the CDR3 DNA that was read is TGTGCCAGCAGCAAGACAGTTAACTATGCT. It codes for CASSKTVNYA. The entire CDR3 sequence reads CASSKTVNYAEQFF.

This clone has just a few counts. The listed genes are named as in mouse. The CDR3 end lies 4 residues beyond the end of the read and is filled in from the germline J gene. The chain recombines TRBV13-1 with TRBJ1-1, with TRBD1 matching 8 bases. Germline values: CDR1 NSHNY, CDR2 SYGAGN. This CDR3 contains 12 residues. CDR3: CASSPGGQEVFF. Partial CDR3 DNA: TGTGCCAGCAGTCCAGGGGGCCAA.

About this clone: Gene names are mouse gene names. Here the CDR3 reads CTCSPGGQAEQFF. CDR3 DNA (partial): TGCACCTGCAGTCCGGGGGGACAGGCT. V gene TRBV1 combines with J gene TRBJ2-1; possibly TRBD1 for D (7 bases). The read falls 4 residues short of the CDR3 end, and the missing part is taken from the germline J gene. Germline assignment: CDR1 NSQYPW and CDR2 LRSPGD (reference sequence). The CDR3 totals 13 residues. Based on the CDR3 plus reference TRBV1 and TRBJ2-1, the full variable domain is VTLLEQNPRWRLVPRGQAVNLRCILKNSQYPWMSWYQQDLQKQLQWLFTLRSPGDKEVKSLPGADYLATRVTDTELRLQVANMSQGRTLYCTCSPGGQAEQFFGPGTRLTVL.

Notes on this clone: Gene names are mouse gene names. The read terminates 4 residues before the CDR3 end, so the remaining end is supplied by the germline J gene. The chain combines TRBV31 with TRBJ1-2, with 8 bases matching TRBD1. The CDR3 is made up of 16 amino acids. Germline V gene data show CDR1 as GKSSPN and CDR2 as SITVG. Losses at the gene ends were 1 base for V and 2 bases for J; bases not matched to a gene: 9. CDR3 residues: CAWSPSGGSDNSDYTF. The covered CDR3 bases are TGTGCCTGGAGTCCATCAGGGGGCTCGGATAACTCC.

Notes on this clone: The gene symbols are mouse symbols. The sequence runs out 4 residues before the end of the CDR3; the remainder is reconstructed from the germline J gene. Other DNA sequences in this sample translate to the same CDR3. The gene calls are TRBV31 and TRBJ2-3, with D possibly matching TRBD1 (5 bases). This CDR3 is built from 14 residues. In germline, CDR1 is GKSSPN, CDR2 SITVG. Trimming pared 0 bases from V and 0 bases from J, leaving 7 bases between. The CDR3 loop reads CAWSLRGSAETLYF. Partial CDR3 DNA: TGTGCCTGGAGTCTAAGGGGAAGTGCAGAA.